This T cell receptor beta chain emerged from a study of blood T cell repertoires in COVID-19. The CDR3 length is 16 residues. The germline V and J ends were trimmed by 3 bases and 1 base, with 16 bases remaining between them. Germline V gene data show CDR1 as SGHRS and CDR2 as YFSETQ. As originally analysed: Reference gene primer amplification gave nucleated cell count estimates. Repertoires were generated with immunoSEQ multiplex PCR, while TCRdb's copy carries only in-frame clones and drops some. V, J and clone size reflect that table, while D and trimming were determined from the DNA. The sample carries approximately 110,000 clones, roughly 88% recorded once.

The chain is built from TRBV5-1 and TRBJ1-2, with a possible D match to TRBD1 (5 bases). This clonotype was sampled from a woman between 65 and 79 years old with acute or convalescent COVID-19. Sequencing was carried out using peripheral blood. CDR3 protein: CASSSFSLTDNYGYTF. Written as DNA, the CDR3 is TGCGCCAGCAGCTCGTTCTCGTTGACAGATAACTATGGCTACACCTTC.